This section outlines one TCR beta chain sequence together with its context. The sample comes from a study of cytomegalovirus exposure and HLA in healthy donors. Turning to the study itself: HLA-typed donors were the source of about 85 million unique TCRs, which an early data release held.

Germline CDR1 reads LNHDA; CDR2 reads SQIVND (reference sequence). The V and J ends lost 2 bases and 6 bases, in that order; junction bases with no gene match: 9. The CDR3 spans 16 residues. PCR used 60 Vbeta primers and 13 Jbeta primers. Assay: immunoSEQ multiplex PCR; the TCRdb copy retains only in-frame clones and omits some. This sample has more than 85,000 clones, with approximately 81% found just once. The sample consisted of PBMCs. This receptor was taken from a female donor in good health and CMV-seropositive. The chain links TRBV19 to TRBJ2-1; TRBD2 aligns across 8 bases. The CDR3, as DNA: TGTGCCAGTAGTATACCGGGGGGGAGGACGGGCAATGAGCAGTTCTTC. Translating it yields CASSIPGGRTGNEQFF.